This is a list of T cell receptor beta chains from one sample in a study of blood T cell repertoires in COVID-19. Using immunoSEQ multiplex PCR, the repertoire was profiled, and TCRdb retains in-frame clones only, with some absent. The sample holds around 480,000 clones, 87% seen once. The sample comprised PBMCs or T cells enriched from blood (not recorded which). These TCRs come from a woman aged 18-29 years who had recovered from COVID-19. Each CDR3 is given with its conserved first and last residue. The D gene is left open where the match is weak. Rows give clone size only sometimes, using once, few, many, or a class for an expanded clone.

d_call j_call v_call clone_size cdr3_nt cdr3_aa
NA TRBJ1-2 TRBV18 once TGTGCCAGCTCACCCGGGGGTATCCTCTATGGCTACACCTTC CASSPGGILYGYTF
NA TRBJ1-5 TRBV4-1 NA TGCGCCAGCAGCCAAATACAGGGAAGGAGTCAGCCCCAGCATTTT CASSQIQGRSQPQHF
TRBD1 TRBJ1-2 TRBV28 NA TGTGCCAGCAGTTTTGTCAATGTTCCGGGACAGGGAGGCGGCTACACCTTC CASSFVNVPGQGGGYTF
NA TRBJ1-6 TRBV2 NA TGTGCCAGCAGTGAAGGGCAGGTGTCCAATTCACCCCTCCACTTT CASSEGQVSNSPLHF
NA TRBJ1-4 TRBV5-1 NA TGCGCCAGCAGCTTGGATGCAGGGGTGACTAATGAAAAACTGTTTTTT CASSLDAGVTNEKLFF
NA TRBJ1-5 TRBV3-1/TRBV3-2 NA TGTGCCAGCAGCCAAGCGGGTGGCCAGCCCCAGCATTTT CASSQAGGQPQHF
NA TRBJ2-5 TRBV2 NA TGTGCCAGCACCCTAACACTAGCCGCGTGGGAGACCCAGTACTTC CASTLTLAAWETQYF
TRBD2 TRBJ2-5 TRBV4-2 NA TGTGCCAGCAGCCAAGAATGGCTCCTAGGCGGGGGGGTAAATACCCAGTACTTC CASSQEWLLGGGVNTQYF
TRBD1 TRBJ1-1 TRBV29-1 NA TGCAGCGTTGATGACAGGGGGAACACTGAAGCTTTCTTT CSVDDRGNTEAFF
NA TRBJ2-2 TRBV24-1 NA TGTGCCACCACCCCAGGCAACGGGGAGCTGTTTTTT CATTPGNGELFF
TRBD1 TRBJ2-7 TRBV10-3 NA TGTGCCATCAGTACTGACAGGGACGACTCCGAGCAGTACTTC CAISTDRDDSEQYF
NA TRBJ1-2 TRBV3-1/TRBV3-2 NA TGTGCCAGCAGCCAAGACCTGGTACTATCGGCGGCTGGCTACACCTTC CASSQDLVLSAAGYTF
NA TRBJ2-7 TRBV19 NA TGTGCCAGTAGTATCGGGGGACAGTCCTTCTACGAGCAGTACTTC CASSIGGQSFYEQYF
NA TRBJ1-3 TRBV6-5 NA TGTGCCAGCAGCTTAAACAGGGATGTAAACACCATATATTTT CASSLNRDVNTIYF
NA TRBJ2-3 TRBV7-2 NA TGTGCCAGCAGCTTAATAGGGTTTCGGGCTAGCGAAGATTTT CASSLIGFRASEDF
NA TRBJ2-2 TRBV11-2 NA TGTGCCAGCAGCTGGAGGGGCACCTCGAACACCGGGGAGCTGTTTTTT CASSWRGTSNTGELFF
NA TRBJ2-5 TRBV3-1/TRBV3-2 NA TGTGCCAGCAGCCAAGATACTTTGCAAGAGACCCAGTACTTC CASSQDTLQETQYF
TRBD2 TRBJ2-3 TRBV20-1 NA TGCAGTGCTAGTACGGCGAGCGGGGGGCCTATAAGCACAGATACGCAGTATTTT CSASTASGGPISTDTQYF
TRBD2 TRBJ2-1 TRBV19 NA TGTGCCAGTACTCTAACTAGCGGCAATGAGCAGTTCTTC CASTLTSGNEQFF
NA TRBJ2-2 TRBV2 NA TGTGCCAGCAGTAACACCCACACCGGGGAGCTGTTTTTT CASSNTHTGELFF
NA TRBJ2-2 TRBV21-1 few TGTGCCAGAAACAACCAGGGGGAGCTGTTTTTT CARNNQGELFF
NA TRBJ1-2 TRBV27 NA TGTGCCAGCAGTTTATACGGGGGCTATGGCTACACCTTC CASSLYGGYGYTF
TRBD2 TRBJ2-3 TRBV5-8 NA TGTGCCAGCAGCTCACTAGCGGGGGCCTTCACAGATACGCAGTATTTT CASSSLAGAFTDTQYF
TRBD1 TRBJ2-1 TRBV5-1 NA TGCGCCAGCAGCTTGGACACAGGGGATGAGCAGTTCTTC CASSLDTGDEQFF
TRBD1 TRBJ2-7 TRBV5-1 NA TGCGCCAGCAGCCTTTCCGGGACAGTTTACGAGCAGTACTTC CASSLSGTVYEQYF
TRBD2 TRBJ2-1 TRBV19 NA TGTGCCAGTAGTCCCCGGACTAGCGGGGGACAGTACAATGAGCAGTTCTTC CASSPRTSGGQYNEQFF
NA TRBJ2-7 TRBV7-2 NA TGTGCCAGCAGCCTCGGGGGTGGGGTAGTGGACGAGCAGTACTTC CASSLGGGVVDEQYF
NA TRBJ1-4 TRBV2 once TGTGCCAGCAGAAGTAACGAGGAAAAACTGTTTTTT CASRSNEEKLFF
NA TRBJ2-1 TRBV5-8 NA TGTGCCAGCATTCGAATCGGGGAACTAGAAAGGTTCAATGAGCAGTTCTTC CASIRIGELERFNEQFF
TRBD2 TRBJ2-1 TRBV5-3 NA TGTGCCAGAAGCTTGGATAGCGGGTCCTACAATGAGCAGTTCTTC CARSLDSGSYNEQFF
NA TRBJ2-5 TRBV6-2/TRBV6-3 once TGTGCCAGCAGTTACAGTCGCCTAGAGGAGACCCAGTACTTC CASSYSRLEETQYF
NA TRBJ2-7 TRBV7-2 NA TGTGCCAGCAGCTTACAAAGCGGACTCCTGGGAGAGCAGTACTTC CASSLQSGLLGEQYF
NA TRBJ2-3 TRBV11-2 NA TGTGCCAGCAGCACAGACACAGATACGCAGTATTTT CASSTDTDTQYF
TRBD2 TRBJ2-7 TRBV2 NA TGTGCCAGCTCCCTTAGCGGGGGGGACGCAGGCTACGAGCAGTACTTC CASSLSGGDAGYEQYF
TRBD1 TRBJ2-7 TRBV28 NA TGTGCCAGCAGTCTCCCGGGACAGAGGGCCCAAGAGCGGCAGTACTTC CASSLPGQRAQERQYF
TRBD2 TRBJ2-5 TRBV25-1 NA TGTGCCAGCAGTGAAGCGGGGGGAGAGACCCAGTACTTC CASSEAGGETQYF
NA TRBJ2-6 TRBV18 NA TGTGCCAGCTCACCACTGAGCTCTGGGGCCAACGTCCTGACTTTC CASSPLSSGANVLTF
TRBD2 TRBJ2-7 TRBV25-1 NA TGTGCCAGCAGGCCACTAGCGGGGGCAGACTACGAGCAGTACTTC CASRPLAGADYEQYF